The rows below give T cell receptor beta chains drawn from one sample of a study of shared clonotypes between healthy human individuals. Profiling relied on immunoSEQ multiplex PCR, and the TCRdb table lists in-frame clones only, not all of them. The sample records over a million clones, roughly 96% being singletons. Source material: naive CD4+ T cells sorted from blood. The origin of the receptors is a man aged 25-40 years in good health. Both conserved end residues are part of each CDR3. D genes are given only for firm matches. Part of the rows lack a size; the others show once, few, many or a class for expanded clones.

v_call: TRBV5-1
clone_size: .
d_call: TRBD1
j_call: TRBJ2-7
cdr3_nt: TGCGCCAGCAGCTTGGTGCTCCGGGACAGTGCCTACGAGCAGTACTTC
cdr3_aa: CASSLVLRDSAYEQYF

v_call: TRBV5-6
clone_size: .
d_call: .
j_call: TRBJ2-3
cdr3_nt: TGTGCCAGCAGCGTACAGTCGGTTAGCACAGATACGCAGTATTTT
cdr3_aa: CASSVQSVSTDTQYF

v_call: TRBV18
clone_size: .
d_call: TRBD2
j_call: TRBJ2-7
cdr3_nt: TGTGCCAGCTCGCTTAGCGGGAAGGACTACGAGCAGTACTTC
cdr3_aa: CASSLSGKDYEQYF

v_call: TRBV11-3
clone_size: .
d_call: .
j_call: TRBJ1-5
cdr3_nt: TGTGCCGGGCCCTTATTGAGCAATCAGCCCCAGCATTTT
cdr3_aa: CAGPLLSNQPQHF

v_call: TRBV19
clone_size: .
d_call: .
j_call: TRBJ1-4
cdr3_nt: TGTGCCAGTGGGGGCGCGGTAGAAAAACTGTTTTTT
cdr3_aa: CASGGAVEKLFF

v_call: TRBV6-1
clone_size: once
d_call: .
j_call: TRBJ2-1
cdr3_nt: TGTGCCAGCAGTGAACAGGGCGGAGGGCCCTACAATGAGCAGTTCTTC
cdr3_aa: CASSEQGGGPYNEQFF

v_call: TRBV4-1
clone_size: .
d_call: .
j_call: TRBJ2-2
cdr3_nt: TGCGCCAGCAGCCCAACAAGACCGAACACCGGGGAGCTGTTTTTT
cdr3_aa: CASSPTRPNTGELFF

v_call: TRBV27
clone_size: .
d_call: TRBD2
j_call: TRBJ2-7
cdr3_nt: TGTGCCAGCAGTTCCCTAGCGGGAACCTACGAGCAGTACTTC
cdr3_aa: CASSSLAGTYEQYF

v_call: TRBV12-5
clone_size: .
d_call: TRBD1
j_call: TRBJ2-3
cdr3_nt: TGTGCTAGTGCCGAGACCAGGGGGGATACGCAGTATTTT
cdr3_aa: CASAETRGDTQYF

v_call: TRBV9
clone_size: .
d_call: .
j_call: TRBJ2-7
cdr3_nt: TGTGCCAGCAGCGTAGGGCCTCTAGAGAGCTACGAGCAGTACTTC
cdr3_aa: CASSVGPLESYEQYF

v_call: TRBV19
clone_size: .
d_call: .
j_call: TRBJ2-7
cdr3_nt: TGTGCCAGTAGTATACCCTTTAACAGAGACGAGCAGTACTTC
cdr3_aa: CASSIPFNRDEQYF

v_call: TRBV28
clone_size: .
d_call: .
j_call: TRBJ2-2
cdr3_nt: TGTGCCAGCAGAGGACCCGGGGAGCTGTTTTTT
cdr3_aa: CASRGPGELFF

v_call: TRBV18
clone_size: .
d_call: TRBD2
j_call: TRBJ2-1
cdr3_nt: TGTGCCAGCTCACCCCCCGGACTAGCGAGCTACAATGAGCAGTTCTTC
cdr3_aa: CASSPPGLASYNEQFF

v_call: TRBV18
clone_size: .
d_call: .
j_call: TRBJ2-7
cdr3_nt: TGTGCCAGCTCACCAGGCCGTGGCGTGAGCTACGAGCAGTACTTC
cdr3_aa: CASSPGRGVSYEQYF

v_call: TRBV19
clone_size: .
d_call: .
j_call: TRBJ2-2
cdr3_nt: TGTGCCAGTAGTATGGGGGGTACCGGGGAGCTGTTTTTT
cdr3_aa: CASSMGGTGELFF

v_call: TRBV7-3
clone_size: .
d_call: TRBD2
j_call: TRBJ2-1
cdr3_nt: TGTGCCAGCAGCTTTGCGGGAGAGATGAATGAGCAGTTCTTC
cdr3_aa: CASSFAGEMNEQFF

v_call: TRBV27
clone_size: .
d_call: .
j_call: TRBJ2-4
cdr3_nt: TGTGCCAGCAGTTCAGGCCCAGCTAGTCGGGCCATTCAGTACTTC
cdr3_aa: CASSSGPASRAIQYF

v_call: TRBV19
clone_size: .
d_call: TRBD2
j_call: TRBJ2-7
cdr3_nt: TGTGCCAGTAGTACAGCGGGAGGGCCGAGAAGCGAGCAGTACTTC
cdr3_aa: CASSTAGGPRSEQYF

v_call: TRBV6-6
clone_size: .
d_call: .
j_call: TRBJ1-2
cdr3_nt: TGTGCCAGCAGACCGAACAGGGCTGGCTACACCTTC
cdr3_aa: CASRPNRAGYTF

v_call: TRBV9
clone_size: .
d_call: TRBD1
j_call: TRBJ1-2
cdr3_nt: TGTGCCAGCAGCGGGGACAGGAGTGGCTACACCTTC
cdr3_aa: CASSGDRSGYTF

v_call: TRBV10-3
clone_size: .
d_call: TRBD2
j_call: TRBJ2-1
cdr3_nt: TGTGCCATCAGTGGGGGACTCGGACTAGCGGCACTGAATGAGCAGTTCTTC
cdr3_aa: CAISGGLGLAALNEQFF

v_call: TRBV2
clone_size: .
d_call: .
j_call: TRBJ2-1
cdr3_nt: TGTGCCAGCAGTGAAGCGCGGGGAGAGGTCAATGAGCAGTTCTTC
cdr3_aa: CASSEARGEVNEQFF

v_call: TRBV2
clone_size: .
d_call: .
j_call: TRBJ2-1
cdr3_nt: TGTGCCAGCAGTCGGCGGGGCAATGAGCAGTTCTTC
cdr3_aa: CASSRRGNEQFF